This TCR beta chain originates from a study of cytomegalovirus exposure and HLA in healthy donors. Points from the study as a whole: Across donors, most TCRs were seen rarely, yet some public ones were widespread. Excluded were some V segments that proved indistinguishable, including TRBV6-2 and TRBV6-3.

Both 60 Vbeta primers and 13 Jbeta primers went into the PCR. In the source study's methods: In a later analysis, some 10 million of approximately 81 million unique beta chains occurred in at least two donors. Clones were read by immunoSEQ multiplex PCR, and TCRdb kept only the in-frame ones, dropping some. V and J calls and clone size are as listed in that table; D and trimming were resolved from the DNA. The sample includes roughly 290,000 clones, 70% to 90% seen only once; the top ten take about 2%. Samples came from healthy bone marrow donors. Concerning this clone: Antigen unknown.

V lost 2 bases and J lost 4, with 8 bases in between. Germline-derived CDR1 and CDR2 are MNHEY and SVGAGI. The CDR3 spans 13 residues. The V call is TRBV6-5, the J call TRBJ1-1; D gene ambiguous. The TCR comes from a woman aged 18-29 years in good health and CMV-seronegative. Sequences were obtained from PBMCs. CDR3 protein: CASSYEPGTEAFF. CDR3 DNA: TGTGCCAGCAGTTACGAACCGGGCACTGAAGCTTTCTTT.